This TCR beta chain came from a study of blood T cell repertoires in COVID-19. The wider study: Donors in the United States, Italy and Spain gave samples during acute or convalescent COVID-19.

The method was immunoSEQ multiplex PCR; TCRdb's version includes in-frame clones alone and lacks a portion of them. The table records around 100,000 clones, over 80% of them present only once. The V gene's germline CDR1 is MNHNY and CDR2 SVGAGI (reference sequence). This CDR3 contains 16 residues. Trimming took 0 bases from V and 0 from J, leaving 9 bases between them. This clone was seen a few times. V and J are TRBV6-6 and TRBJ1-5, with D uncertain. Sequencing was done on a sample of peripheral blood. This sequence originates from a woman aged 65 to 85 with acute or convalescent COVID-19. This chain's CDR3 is CASSYSKEVSNQPQHF. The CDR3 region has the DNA TGTGCCAGCAGTTACTCCAAGGAGGTTAGCAATCAGCCCCAGCATTTT.